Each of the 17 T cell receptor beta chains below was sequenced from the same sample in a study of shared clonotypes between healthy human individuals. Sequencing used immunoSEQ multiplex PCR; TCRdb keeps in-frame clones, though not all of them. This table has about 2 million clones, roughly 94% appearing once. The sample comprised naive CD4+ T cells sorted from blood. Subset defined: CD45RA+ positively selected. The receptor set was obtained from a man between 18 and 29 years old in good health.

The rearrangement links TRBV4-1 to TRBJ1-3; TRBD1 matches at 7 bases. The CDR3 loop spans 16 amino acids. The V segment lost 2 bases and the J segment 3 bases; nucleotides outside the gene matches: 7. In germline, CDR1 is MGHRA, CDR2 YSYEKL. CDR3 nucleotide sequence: TGCGCCAGCAGCCAAAGTACGACAGGGCGTGGAAACACCATATATTTT. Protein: CASSQSTTGRGNTIYF.

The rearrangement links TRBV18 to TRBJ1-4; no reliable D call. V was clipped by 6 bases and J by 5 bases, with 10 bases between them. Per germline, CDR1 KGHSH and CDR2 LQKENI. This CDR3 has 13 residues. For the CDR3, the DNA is TGTGCCAGCTCGCGAGGTTGGAATGAAAAACTGTTTTTT. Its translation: CASSRGWNEKLFF.

The CDR3 reads CASSSFLPLNTEAFF. CDR3 nucleotide sequence: TGTGCCAGCAGTTCCTTTCTTCCACTTAACACTGAAGCTTTCTTT. The V gene is TRBV6-5, the J gene TRBJ1-1; no reliable D call. This CDR3 contains 15 residues. Trimming removed 4 bases from V and 2 bases from J, with 14 bases in between. Germline CDR1 is MNHEY and CDR2 is SVGAGI.

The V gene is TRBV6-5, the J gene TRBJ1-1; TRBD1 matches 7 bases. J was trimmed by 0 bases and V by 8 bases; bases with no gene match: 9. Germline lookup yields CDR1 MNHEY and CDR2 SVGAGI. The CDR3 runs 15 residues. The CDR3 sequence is CASLPGGWMNTEAFF. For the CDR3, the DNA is TGTGCCAGCCTCCCAGGGGGTTGGATGAACACTGAAGCTTTCTTT.

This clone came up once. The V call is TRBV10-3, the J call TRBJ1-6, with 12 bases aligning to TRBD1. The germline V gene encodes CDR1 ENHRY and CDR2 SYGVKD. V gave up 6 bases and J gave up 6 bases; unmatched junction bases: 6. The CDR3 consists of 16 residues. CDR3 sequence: CAISRDRGQGNSPLHF. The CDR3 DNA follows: TGTGCCATCAGCCGGGACAGGGGGCAGGGTAATTCACCCCTCCACTTT.

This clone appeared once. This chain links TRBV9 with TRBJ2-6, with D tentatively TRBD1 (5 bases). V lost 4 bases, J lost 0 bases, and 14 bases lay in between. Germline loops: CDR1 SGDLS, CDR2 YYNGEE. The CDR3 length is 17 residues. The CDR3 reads CASSWGSPISGANVLTF. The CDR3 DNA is TGTGCCAGCAGCTGGGGCAGTCCAATCTCTGGGGCCAACGTCCTGACTTTC.

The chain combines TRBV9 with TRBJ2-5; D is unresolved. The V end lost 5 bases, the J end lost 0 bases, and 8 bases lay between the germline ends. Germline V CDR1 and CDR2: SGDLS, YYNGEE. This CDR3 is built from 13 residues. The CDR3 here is CASRRTDQETQYF. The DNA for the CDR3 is TGTGCCAGCAGACGGACCGACCAAGAGACCCAGTACTTC.

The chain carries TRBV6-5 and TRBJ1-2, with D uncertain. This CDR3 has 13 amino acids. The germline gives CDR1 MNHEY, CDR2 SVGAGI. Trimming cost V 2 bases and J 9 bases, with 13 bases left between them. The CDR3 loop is CASSYLSDNCYTF. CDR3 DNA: TGTGCCAGCAGTTACCTCTCAGACAATTGCTACACCTTC.

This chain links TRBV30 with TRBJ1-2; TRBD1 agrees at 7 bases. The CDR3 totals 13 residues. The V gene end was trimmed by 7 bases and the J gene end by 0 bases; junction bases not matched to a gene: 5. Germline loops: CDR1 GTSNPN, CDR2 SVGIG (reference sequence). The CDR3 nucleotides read TGTGCCTCCCGGACAGGCTCTAACTATGGCTACACCTTC. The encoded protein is CASRTGSNYGYTF.

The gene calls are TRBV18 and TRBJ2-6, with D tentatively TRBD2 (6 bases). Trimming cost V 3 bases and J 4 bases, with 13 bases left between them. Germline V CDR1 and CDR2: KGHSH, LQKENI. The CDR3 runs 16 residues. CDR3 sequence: CASSPGGPAGANVLTF. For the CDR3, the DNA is TGTGCCAGCTCACCCGGAGGGCCGGCGGGGGCCAACGTCCTGACTTTC.

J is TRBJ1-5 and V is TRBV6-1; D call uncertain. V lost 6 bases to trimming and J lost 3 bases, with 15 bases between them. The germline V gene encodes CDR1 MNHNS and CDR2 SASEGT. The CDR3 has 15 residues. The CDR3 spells CASRAGLFSNQPQHF. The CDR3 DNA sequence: TGTGCCAGCAGGGCCGGACTGTTCTCCAATCAGCCCCAGCATTTT.

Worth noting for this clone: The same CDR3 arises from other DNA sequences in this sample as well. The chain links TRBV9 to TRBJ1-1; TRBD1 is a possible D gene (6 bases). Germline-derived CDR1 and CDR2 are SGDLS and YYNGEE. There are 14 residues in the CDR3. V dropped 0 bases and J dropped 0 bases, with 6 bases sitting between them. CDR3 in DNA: TGTGCCAGCAGCGTAGAGGGGGTGAACACTGAAGCTTTCTTT. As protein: CASSVEGVNTEAFF.

CDR3 sequence (DNA): TGCGCCAGCAGCCTAGGGGACCAATTCAATGAGCAGTTCTTC. It codes for CASSLGDQFNEQFF. The J gene is TRBJ2-1, the V gene TRBV5-1; D possibly matches TRBD1 or TRBD2 (5 bases each). V lost 4 bases, J lost 6 bases, and 14 bases lay in between. CDR3 size: 14 residues. Germline CDR1 reads SGHRS; CDR2 reads YFSETQ.

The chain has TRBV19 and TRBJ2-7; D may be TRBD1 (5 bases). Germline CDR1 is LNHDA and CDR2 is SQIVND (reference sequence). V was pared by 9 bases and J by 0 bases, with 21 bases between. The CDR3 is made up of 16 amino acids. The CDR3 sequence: CASTPRAGPFSYEQYF. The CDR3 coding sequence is TGTGCCAGCACCCCTAGGGCAGGGCCGTTCTCCTACGAGCAGTACTTC. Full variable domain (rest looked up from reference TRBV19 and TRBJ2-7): DGGITQSPKYLFRKEGQNVTLSCEQNLNHDAMYWYRQDPGQGLRLIYYSQIVNDFQKGDIAEGYSVSREKKESFPLTVTSAQKNPTAFYLCASTPRAGPFSYEQYFGPGTRLTVT.

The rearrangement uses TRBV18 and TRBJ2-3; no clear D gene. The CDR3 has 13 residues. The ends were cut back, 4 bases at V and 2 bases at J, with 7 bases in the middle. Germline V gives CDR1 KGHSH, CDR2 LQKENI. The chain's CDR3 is CASSLLPTDTQYF. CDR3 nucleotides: TGTGCCAGCTCACTCCTACCCACAGATACGCAGTATTTT.

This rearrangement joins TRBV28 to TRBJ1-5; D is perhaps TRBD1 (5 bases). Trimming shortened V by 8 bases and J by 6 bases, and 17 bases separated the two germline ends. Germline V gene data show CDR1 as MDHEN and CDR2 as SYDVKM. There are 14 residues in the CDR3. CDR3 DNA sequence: TGTGCCAGCGGAATTAGGGGTTTTGGTCAGCCCCAGCATTTT. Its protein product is CASGIRGFGQPQHF.

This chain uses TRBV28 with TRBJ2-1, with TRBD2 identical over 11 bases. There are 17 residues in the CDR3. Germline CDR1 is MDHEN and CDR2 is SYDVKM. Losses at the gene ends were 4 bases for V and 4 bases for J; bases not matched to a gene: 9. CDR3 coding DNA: TGTGCCAGCAGTTCCCCGAGACTAGCGGGGAGGTACAATGAGCAGTTCTTC. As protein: CASSSPRLAGRYNEQFF.